This T cell receptor beta chain emerged from a study of blood T cell repertoires in COVID-19. In the study overall: Samples came from the United States, Italy and Spain, spanning acute and convalescent COVID-19. PBMCs, B-cell-depleted T cells, or T cells provided the cDNA or gDNA that made up the material.

Between the trimmed V and J ends, which lost 4 bases and 7 bases, there was a span of 8 bases. The CDR3 has 11 residues. CDR1 is MNHEY, CDR2 SVGEGT, per germline. Under the authors' procedure: It was from reference gene primer amplification that nucleated cell counts were estimated. Generated by immunoSEQ multiplex PCR, the TCRdb table keeps only in-frame clones and is missing some. D and trimming come from the DNA, and the V and J calls and clone size come from that table. Among 100,000 to 150,000 clones, around 82% were seen once, and the ten largest hold about 6%. The TCR originated in an elderly man with active or convalescent COVID-19. V usage is TRBV6-2 or TRBV6-3 and J usage is TRBJ2-7, with D maybe TRBD1 (6 bases). The sequenced sample was peripheral blood. The CDR3 is CASSSGVEQYF. In nucleotides, the CDR3 is TGTGCCAGCAGTTCAGGGGTAGAGCAGTACTTC.